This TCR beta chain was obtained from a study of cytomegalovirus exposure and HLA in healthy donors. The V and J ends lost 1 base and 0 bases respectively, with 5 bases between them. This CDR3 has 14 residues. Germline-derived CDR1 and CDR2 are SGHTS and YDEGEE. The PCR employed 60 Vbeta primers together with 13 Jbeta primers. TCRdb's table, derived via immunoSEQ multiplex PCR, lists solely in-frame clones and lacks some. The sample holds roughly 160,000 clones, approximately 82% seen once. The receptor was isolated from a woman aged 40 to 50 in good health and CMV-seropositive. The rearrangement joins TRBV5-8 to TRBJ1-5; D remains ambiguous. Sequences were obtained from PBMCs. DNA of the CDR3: TGTGCCAGCAGCTTGTGGAGTAGCAATCAGCCCCAGCATTTT. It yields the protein CASSLWSSNQPQHF.